This T cell receptor beta chain derives from a study of CD8+CD57+ T cells in acquired aplastic anemia. Germline CDR1 and CDR2: SGHDN and FVKESK. There are 12 residues in the CDR3. Trimming took off 3 bases at V and 6 bases at J, with 8 bases between the two ends. TCR beta VDJ and CDR3 profiles were obtained from a genomic DNA template. In TCRdb, the reads were re-called with MiXCR into one record per CDR3 protein. The data show around 180,000 distinct CDR3 sequences, about half seen once. Selection for sequencing was limited to patients who had shown CD8+CD57+ cell expansion by flow cytometry. The clonotype comes from a human donor with aplastic anemia. Input material: sorted CD4+, CD8+, or CD8+CD57+ T cells (not recorded which) from PBMCs. V and J are TRBV14 and TRBJ1-1; possibly TRBD1 for D (6 bases). The CDR3 here is CASSQNRAEAFF. CDR3 DNA sequence: TGTGCCAGCAGCCAGAACAGGGCTGAAGCTTTCTTT.